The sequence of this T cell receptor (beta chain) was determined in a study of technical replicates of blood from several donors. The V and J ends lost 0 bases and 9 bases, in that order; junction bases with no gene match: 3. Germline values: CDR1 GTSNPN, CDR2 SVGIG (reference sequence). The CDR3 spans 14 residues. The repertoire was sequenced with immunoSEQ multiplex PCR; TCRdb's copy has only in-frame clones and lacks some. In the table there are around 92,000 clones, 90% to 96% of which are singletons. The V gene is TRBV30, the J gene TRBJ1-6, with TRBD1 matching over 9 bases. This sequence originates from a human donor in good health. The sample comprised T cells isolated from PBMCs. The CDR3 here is CAWSVQGASSPLHF. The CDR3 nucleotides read TGTGCCTGGAGTGTACAGGGGGCGAGTTCACCCCTCCACTTT.